This TCR beta chain was captured in a study of blood T cell repertoires in COVID-19. About the research overall: Italy, Spain and the United States were the sources of the convalescent and acute COVID-19 samples. PBMCs, B-cell-depleted T cells, or T cells were the source of the cDNA or gDNA that made up the material.

Per the original data handling: Quantification of nucleated cells was approximated via reference gene primer amplification. TCRdb keeps only in-frame clones here, not all; method: immunoSEQ multiplex PCR. Clonal size and the V and J genes are those of that table, whereas D and trimming came from the DNA. Of some 240,000 clones detected, around 80% appear once; the ten largest clones hold roughly 12%. This receptor was taken from a human donor in a cohort sampled during active COVID-19. Sequenced sample: peripheral blood.

The CDR3 nucleotides are TGTGCCAGCTCACCAGTTGCCAGGACAGGGATAAGCGTGCCACCCCTCCACTTT. The encoded protein is CASSPVARTGISVPPLHF. V is TRBV18 and J is TRBJ1-6, with TRBD1 matching 8 bases. This CDR3 has 18 residues. The V gene's germline CDR1 is KGHSH and CDR2 LQKENI. Trimming removed 2 bases from V and 11 bases from J; junction bases left unmatched: 17.